This T cell receptor (beta chain) derives from a study of blood T cell repertoires in COVID-19. About the research overall: Italy, Spain and the United States were the sources of the convalescent and acute COVID-19 samples. In each case, the material was cDNA or gDNA derived from T cells, B-cell-depleted T cells, or PBMCs.

Original data processing: Scientists estimated how many nucleated cells there were by amplifying reference gene primers. Some clones are missing from TCRdb's copy, which holds only in-frame ones; the method was immunoSEQ multiplex PCR. The D gene and trimming were derived from the DNA, and the V and J assignments and clone size from that table. In the table there are about 24,000 clones, approximately 92% of which are singletons. This clone occurred once. V was clipped by 0 bases and J by 4 bases, with 13 bases between them. The germline V gene has CDR1 MNHEY and CDR2 SVGEGT. This CDR3 spans 15 amino acids.

What was sequenced was peripheral blood. This clonotype originated in a human donor in a cohort sampled during active COVID-19. J is TRBJ2-7 and V is TRBV6-2 or TRBV6-3, with a tentative D call TRBD1 (6 bases). CDR3 nucleotide sequence: TGTGCCAGCAGTTACTCACAGGGTAGGGGATACGAGCAGTACTTC. Its protein is CASSYSQGRGYEQYF.